Presented here are 25 T cell receptor beta chains from one specimen sequenced in a study of monozygotic twins with cystic fibrosis. Some clones are missing from TCRdb's copy, which holds only in-frame ones; the method was immunoSEQ multiplex PCR. The data show under 20,000 clones, with 95% to 98% seen just once and about 2% held by the top ten. What was sequenced was blood. The receptors stem from a woman aged 25 to 45 with cystic fibrosis.

The chain recombines TRBV9 with TRBJ2-5; 8 bases match TRBD2. CDR1 and CDR2 from the germline V gene are SGDLS and YYNGEE. This CDR3 region has 15 residues. V was pared by 0 bases and J by 5 bases, with 6 bases of the junction left unmatched. CDR3 loop: CASSVAGGPRETQYF. In DNA form, the CDR3 reads TGTGCCAGCAGCGTAGCGGGGGGGCCTCGGGAGACCCAGTACTTC.

The chain recombines TRBV27 with TRBJ1-5; TRBD1 is a possible D gene (6 bases). The V gene lost 6 bases and the J gene lost 5 bases, with 14 bases spanning the gap. The length of the CDR3 is 14 residues. Per germline, CDR1 MNHEY and CDR2 SMNVEV (reference sequence). This chain's CDR3 is CASSSDRVDQPQHF. The CDR3 coding sequence is TGTGCCAGCAGCTCGGACAGAGTTGATCAGCCCCAGCATTTT.

V is TRBV6-1 and J is TRBJ1-2; TRBD1 is a possible D gene (5 bases). Germline V CDR1 and CDR2: MNHNS, SASEGT. The V gene lost 5 bases and the J gene lost 4 bases, with 14 bases spanning the gap. The CDR3 loop spans 14 amino acids. The CDR3 spells CASSSSWGSYGYTF. The CDR3 DNA follows: TGTGCCAGCAGTTCCTCTTGGGGGTCCTATGGCTACACCTTC.

V usage is TRBV5-1 and J usage is TRBJ1-4; D is undetermined. The length of the CDR3 is 14 residues. V was clipped by 0 bases and J by 5 bases, with 8 bases between them. CDR1 SGHRS and CDR2 YFSETQ come from the germline V gene. CDR3 residues: CASSLDLNNEKLFF. DNA of the CDR3: TGCGCCAGCAGCTTGGACTTAAACAATGAAAAACTGTTTTTT.

This rearrangement joins TRBV5-1 to TRBJ2-7, with 7 bases that match TRBD1. V trimming: 0 bases; J trimming: 6 bases; junction bases outside the gene matches: 6. This CDR3 comprises 14 residues. Germline V gene lookup returns CDR1 SGHRS and CDR2 YFSETQ. CDR3 sequence: CASSLVTGSLEQYF. The CDR3 region has the DNA TGCGCCAGCAGCTTGGTGACAGGGAGTCTCGAGCAGTACTTC.

The chain joins TRBV7-2 to TRBJ1-2; no clear D. The CDR3 runs 13 residues. Deletions cut 3 bases from V and 1 base from J, with 6 bases between. Germline CDR1 is SGHTA and CDR2 is FQGNSA. The CDR3 spells CASSFGNNYGYTF. In DNA form, the CDR3 reads TGTGCCAGCAGCTTTGGCAATAACTATGGCTACACCTTC.

This clone has a single count. The J gene is TRBJ1-5, the V gene TRBV1. TRBV1 is labeled a pseudogene. CDR3 length: 13 residues. The chain's CDR3 is CTSSQGKNQPQHF. The CDR3 bases are TGCACCAGCAGCCAAGGTAAGAATCAGCCCCAGCATTTT.

V is TRBV7-9 and J is TRBJ2-3; no firm D call. The CDR3 totals 14 residues. Germline CDR1 is SEHNR and CDR2 is FQNEAQ (reference sequence). With 5 bases removed from V and 1 base from J, the gap between germline ends came to 10 bases. CDR3 DNA: TGTGCCAGCAGCCCGGGCGAGGGCACAGATACGCAGTATTTT. Residues: CASSPGEGTDTQYF.

The chain links TRBV7-9 to TRBJ2-2, with no clear D. The CDR3 length is 12 residues. V lost 8 bases and J 2 bases, leaving 6 bases between the germline ends. Germline V gene sequence: CDR1 SEHNR, CDR2 FQNEAQ (reference sequence). The CDR3 loop reads CASRPNTGELFF. The CDR3 nucleotides read TGTGCCAGCCGGCCCAACACCGGGGAGCTGTTTTTT.

This chain connects TRBV19 to TRBJ1-4, with 7 bases aligning to TRBD1. Germline CDR1 is LNHDA and CDR2 is SQIVND (reference sequence). The V segment lost 7 bases and the J segment 3 bases; nucleotides outside the gene matches: 5. CDR3 length equals 14 residues. CDR3 coding DNA: TGTGCCAGTACCCTGACAGGGTCTAATGAAAAACTGTTTTTT. This gives the protein CASTLTGSNEKLFF.

The chain couples TRBV2 to TRBJ2-5, with D tentatively TRBD2 (5 bases). The DNA end is a closer match to TRBJ2-7, so the J assignment may be wrong. CDR1 SNHLY and CDR2 FYNNEI come from the germline V gene. This CDR3 has 12 residues. Here the CDR3 DNA reads TGTGCCAGCAAGAGGGAAAGACGCGAGCAGTACTTC. This translates into CASKRERREQYF.

The V call is TRBV9, the J call TRBJ1-2; TRBD1 agrees at 8 bases. Looked up from germline, CDR1 is SGDLS and CDR2 is YYNGEE. The CDR3 consists of 15 residues. The junction had 7 bases not matched to a gene; V was cut back by 3 bases and J by 3 bases. CDR3 region: CASSASGTGDYGYTF. CDR3 DNA sequence: TGTGCCAGCAGCGCAAGTGGGACAGGAGACTATGGCTACACCTTC.

The chain recombines TRBV6-1 with TRBJ2-1; TRBD2 matches 12 bases. V lost 10 bases, J lost 7 bases, and 11 bases stayed unmatched. Germline V gene sequence: CDR1 MNHNS, CDR2 SASEGT. This CDR3 has 15 amino acids. The CDR3 is CANQQASGGANEQFF. The CDR3 DNA reads as TGTGCCAACCAACAGGCTAGCGGGGGGGCGAATGAGCAGTTCTTC.

The chain carries TRBV12-5 and TRBJ1-4; the D gene is possibly TRBD1 (5 bases). Germline V gives CDR1 LGHNT, CDR2 FRNRAP. This CDR3 has 13 amino acids. V was trimmed by 5 bases and J by 10 bases, leaving 14 bases between them. In DNA, the CDR3 is TGTGCTAGTGGTGACCCTAACGGGGGAAAACTGTTTTTT. Protein: CASGDPNGGKLFF.

The chain joins TRBV7-8 to TRBJ1-5; D gene uncertain. Germline CDR1 reads SGHVS; CDR2 reads FQNEAQ. With 2 bases removed from V and 2 bases from J, the gap between germline ends came to 16 bases. The CDR3 extends over 17 amino acids. CDR3 in amino acids: CASSLYSGGVGNQPQHF. For the CDR3, the DNA is TGTGCCAGCAGCTTATATTCGGGAGGTGTGGGCAATCAGCCCCAGCATTTT.

This chain uses TRBV13 with TRBJ2-2, with TRBD2 identical over 7 bases. The CDR3 has 14 amino acids. J lost 6 bases, V lost 5 bases, and 6 bases had no gene match. Germline V gene data show CDR1 as PRHDT and CDR2 as FYEKMQ (reference sequence). CDR3 residues: CASSPRTSAGELFF. As DNA, the CDR3 is TGTGCCAGCAGCCCAAGAACTAGCGCCGGGGAGCTGTTTTTT.

The rearrangement joins TRBV7-7 to TRBJ2-5; TRBD2 matches at 9 bases. The V gene's germline CDR1 is SSHAT and CDR2 FNYEAQ (reference sequence). The CDR3 runs 13 residues. CDR3 sequence: CACLAGQQETQYF. The CDR3 nucleotides read TGTGCTTGCCTAGCGGGGCAACAAGAGACCCAGTACTTC.

V is TRBV6-1 and J is TRBJ1-2; no definite D call. In germline, CDR1 is MNHNS, CDR2 SASEGT. This CDR3 has 11 amino acids. V was shortened by 6 bases and J by 3 bases, with 5 bases between the two germline ends. The CDR3 DNA is TGTGCCAGCAGGGGCCACTATGGCTACACCTTC. This translates into CASRGHYGYTF.

The chain combines TRBV9 with TRBJ1-2; unclear D gene. Germline CDR1 reads SGDLS; CDR2 reads YYNGEE. The V and J ends lost 0 bases and 0 bases respectively, with 9 bases between them. CDR3 length: 15 amino acids. The DNA for the CDR3 is TGTGCCAGCAGCGTAGTGGGAGCTCCTAACTATGGCTACACCTTC. Protein sequence: CASSVVGAPNYGYTF. Complete variable domain (other parts from reference TRBV9 and TRBJ1-2): DSGVTQTPKHLITATGQRVTLRCSPRSGDLSVYWYQQSLDQGLQFLIQYYNGEERAKGNILERFSAQQFPDLHSELNLSSLELGDSALYFCASSVVGAPNYGYTFGSGTRLTVV.

The gene calls are TRBV2 and TRBJ2-4, with TRBD1 matching over 9 bases. After removal of 4 bases from V and 10 bases from J, the junction contained 5 bases not matched to a gene. Germline V lookup: CDR1 SNHLY, CDR2 FYNNEI. The CDR3 extends over 13 amino acids. CDR3 sequence: CASSADRGGIQYF. The CDR3 DNA sequence: TGTGCCAGCAGTGCGGACAGGGGCGGTATTCAGTACTTC.

The chain links TRBV4-1 to TRBJ2-1, with D perhaps TRBD1 (6 bases). The CDR3 is made up of 14 amino acids. V was pared by 3 bases and J by 5 bases, with 11 bases between. Germline V gives CDR1 MGHRA, CDR2 YSYEKL. CDR3 loop: CASSHSRGNNEQFF. The CDR3 DNA sequence: TGCGCCAGCAGCCACTCCAGGGGAAACAATGAGCAGTTCTTC.

The chain employs TRBV5-1 and TRBJ1-6; 7 nucleotides line up with TRBD1. V gave up 3 bases and J gave up 0 bases; unmatched junction bases: 0. Germline V CDR1 and CDR2: SGHRS, YFSETQ. The CDR3 spans 15 residues. The CDR3 nucleotides are TGCGCCAGCAGCTCAGGGGGCTCCTATAATTCACCCCTCCACTTT. Translated: CASSSGGSYNSPLHF.

The chain couples TRBV13 to TRBJ2-1, with 8 positions matching TRBD2. CDR3 length: 14 amino acids. The germline gives CDR1 PRHDT, CDR2 FYEKMQ (reference sequence). J lost 9 bases, V lost 2 bases, and 6 bases had no gene match. The CDR3 sequence: CASSLRAGASEQFF. CDR3 DNA sequence: TGTGCCAGCAGCTTAAGAGCGGGGGCTAGTGAGCAGTTCTTC.

The chain carries TRBV6-1 and TRBJ2-2; TRBD2 might be the D (6 bases). This CDR3 comprises 14 residues. Trimming pared 8 bases from V and 1 base from J, leaving 11 bases between. The V gene's germline CDR1 is MNHNS and CDR2 SASEGT. The CDR3 DNA is TGTGCCAGCCCCGGGGGACGGAACACCGGGGAGCTGTTTTTT. It yields the protein CASPGGRNTGELFF.

This chain links TRBV7-2 with TRBJ2-7, with D unclear. CDR3 size: 14 residues. V lost 5 bases and J lost 4, with 15 bases in between. The germline V gene encodes CDR1 SGHTA and CDR2 FQGNSA. The CDR3: CASSPGRVGYEQYF. The DNA for the CDR3 is TGTGCCAGCAGCCCCGGTCGGGTTGGATACGAGCAGTACTTC.